This TCR beta chain was sequenced for a study of T cell repertoires in cytomegalovirus infection. As for the study in general: Through public TCR beta signatures, both CMV infection and matching HLA type were indicated. Points from the study as a whole: Based on cumulative public TCR beta family frequency, carriers of CMV plus the relevant HLA were identified. Ex vivo responses were dominated by HLA-C-restricted CMV-specific TCR beta clonotypes.

TCRdb reprocessed the reads via MiXCR and lists one record per CDR3 protein. The sample includes just over 300,000 distinct CDR3 sequences, 17% of them seen just once. This clonotype has ten or more counts. Its target is unknown. J gave up 4 bases and V 4 bases, and 6 bases lay outside the gene matches. The germline V gene has CDR1 SGHTA and CDR2 FQGNSA. This CDR3 comprises 15 residues. The chain employs TRBV7-2 and TRBJ2-5; 10 bases match TRBD2. This receptor was taken from a human donor in good health (CMV status not recorded). Some clones in this sample may be carry-over from other donors' samples. Source material: PBMCs. The CDR3 reads CASSSQAGGRETQYF. The CDR3 region has the DNA TGTGCCAGCAGCTCGCAAGCGGGGGGGAGAGAGACCCAGTACTTC.